One and the same sample provided the 8 T cell receptor beta chains below, sequenced in a study of CD8 T cells in ankylosing spondylitis. TCRdb processed the 5' RACE reads anew with MiXCR; each CDR3 protein has one entry. The repertoire has about 340,000 distinct CDR3 sequences, approximately 14% of them found once; the top ten carry roughly 1.1%. Sequenced material: blood, either unsorted or a sorted T cell fraction (not recorded which). These receptors originate from a male donor with ankylosing spondylitis or in good health (not recorded which).

There are many counts of this clonotype. The chain recombines TRBV12-3 or TRBV12-4 with TRBJ2-1, with D tentatively TRBD2 (5 bases). CDR3 length: 12 amino acids. V lost 6 bases, J lost 10 bases, and 13 bases lay in between. This chain's CDR3 is CASSTGYAEQFF. The CDR3 DNA is TGTGCCAGCAGCACGGGGTACGCAGAGCAGTTCTTC.

The chain links TRBV3-1 to TRBJ2-2; 7 nucleotides agree with TRBD1. Germline CDR1 LGHDT, CDR2 YNNKEL (reference sequence). The CDR3 length is 13 residues. Unmatched junction bases numbered 7, after V lost 3 bases and J lost 12 bases. CDR3 coding DNA: TGTGCCAGCAGCCAGGGACAGAGTCGTAAGCTGTTTTTT. Amino acids: CASSQGQSRKLFF.

This clonotype was seen many times. The chain recombines TRBV29-1 with TRBJ2-1; 8 bases map to TRBD2. The CDR3 runs 14 residues. Germline values: CDR1 SQVTM, CDR2 ANQGSEA. Trimming removed 8 bases from V and 3 bases from J; junction bases left unmatched: 9. The CDR3 sequence: CSLSPGGVYNEQFF. CDR3 in DNA: TGCAGCCTCAGTCCGGGGGGGGTCTACAATGAGCAGTTCTTC.

This chain links TRBV7-9 with TRBJ2-2; D remains ambiguous. The length of the CDR3 is 15 residues. Trimming cost V 2 bases and J 4 bases, with 11 bases left between them. Germline V gene data show CDR1 as SEHNR and CDR2 as FQNEAQ (reference sequence). Here the CDR3 DNA reads TGTGCCAGCAGCTTACGGCAGGAGCGCACCGGGGAGCTGTTTTTT. Its translation is CASSLRQERTGELFF.

V and J are TRBV3-1 and TRBJ2-3; tentatively, D is TRBD1 (5 bases). CDR3 length equals 15 residues. Germline V lookup: CDR1 LGHDT, CDR2 YNNKEL (reference sequence). Trimming stripped 4 bases from V and 1 base from J, with 12 bases between. CDR3 residues: CASSLQGRGTDTQYF. The CDR3, as DNA: TGTGCCAGCAGCCTTCAGGGAAGGGGCACAGATACGCAGTATTTT.

V gene TRBV10-3 combines with J gene TRBJ2-2; 11 nucleotides agree with TRBD2. V lost 8 bases, J lost 3 bases, and 8 bases stayed unmatched. Germline V lookup: CDR1 ENHRY, CDR2 SYGVKD. The CDR3 runs 16 residues. This chain's CDR3 is CAIGWTSGFDTGELFF. The CDR3 bases are TGTGCCATCGGCTGGACTAGCGGGTTTGACACCGGGGAGCTGTTTTTT.

The rearrangement joins TRBV19 to TRBJ2-2; perhaps TRBD1 as D (5 bases). The germline V gene encodes CDR1 LNHDA and CDR2 SQIVND (reference sequence). The ends were cut back, 2 bases at V and 4 bases at J, with 8 bases in the middle. The CDR3 length is 14 residues. CDR3 nucleotide sequence: TGTGCCAGTAGTATACTGGGGCGCACCGGGGAGCTGTTTTTT. Translation: CASSILGRTGELFF. Full variable domain (outside the CDR3, taken from reference TRBV19 and TRBJ2-2): DGGITQSPKYLFRKEGQNVTLSCEQNLNHDAMYWYRQDPGQGLRLIYYSQIVNDFQKGDIAEGYSVSREKKESFPLTVTSAQKNPTAFYLCASSILGRTGELFFGEGSRLTVL.

This sequence joins TRBV7-9 and TRBJ1-3; D might be TRBD1 (5 bases). The germline V and J ends were trimmed by 3 bases and 0 bases, with 9 bases remaining between them. The length of the CDR3 is 15 residues. Germline CDR1 and CDR2: SEHNR and FQNEAQ (reference sequence). The CDR3, as DNA: TGTGCCAGCAGCTTGGAGGGACTCTCTGGAAACACCATATATTTT. Translation gives CASSLEGLSGNTIYF.